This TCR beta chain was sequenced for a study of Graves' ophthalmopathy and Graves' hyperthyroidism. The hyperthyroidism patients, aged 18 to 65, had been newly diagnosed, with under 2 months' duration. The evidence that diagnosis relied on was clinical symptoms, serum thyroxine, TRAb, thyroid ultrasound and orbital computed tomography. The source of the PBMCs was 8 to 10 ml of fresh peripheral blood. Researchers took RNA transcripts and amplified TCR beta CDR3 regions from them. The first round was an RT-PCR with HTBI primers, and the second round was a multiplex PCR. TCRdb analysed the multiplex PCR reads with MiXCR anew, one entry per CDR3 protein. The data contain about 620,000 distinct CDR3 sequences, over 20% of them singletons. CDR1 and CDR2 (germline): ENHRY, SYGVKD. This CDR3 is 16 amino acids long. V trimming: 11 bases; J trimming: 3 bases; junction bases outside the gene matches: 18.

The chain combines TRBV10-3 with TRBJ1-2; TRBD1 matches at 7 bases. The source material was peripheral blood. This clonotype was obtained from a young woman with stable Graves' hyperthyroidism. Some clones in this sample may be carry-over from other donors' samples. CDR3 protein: CAALPSQQGWYYGYTF. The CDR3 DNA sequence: TGTGCCGCCTTACCCAGCCAACAGGGGTGGTACTATGGCTACACCTTC.